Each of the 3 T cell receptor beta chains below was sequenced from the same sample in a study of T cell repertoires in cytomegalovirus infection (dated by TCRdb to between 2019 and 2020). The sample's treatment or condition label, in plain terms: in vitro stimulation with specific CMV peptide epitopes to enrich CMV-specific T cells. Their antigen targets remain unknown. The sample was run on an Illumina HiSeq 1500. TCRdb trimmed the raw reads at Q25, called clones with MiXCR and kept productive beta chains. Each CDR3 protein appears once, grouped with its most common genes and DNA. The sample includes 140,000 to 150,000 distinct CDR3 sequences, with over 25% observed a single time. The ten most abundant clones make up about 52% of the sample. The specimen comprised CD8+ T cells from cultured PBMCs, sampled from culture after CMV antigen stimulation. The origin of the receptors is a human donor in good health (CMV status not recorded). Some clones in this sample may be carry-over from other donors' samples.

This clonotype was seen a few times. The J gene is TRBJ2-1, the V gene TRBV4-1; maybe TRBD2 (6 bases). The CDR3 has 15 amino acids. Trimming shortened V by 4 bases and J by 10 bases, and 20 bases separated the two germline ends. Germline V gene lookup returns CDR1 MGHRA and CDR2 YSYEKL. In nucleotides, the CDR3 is TGCGCCAGCAGCCGTTCCGGGGGTTTGGTGAAGGAGCAGTTCTTC. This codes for CASSRSGGLVKEQFF.

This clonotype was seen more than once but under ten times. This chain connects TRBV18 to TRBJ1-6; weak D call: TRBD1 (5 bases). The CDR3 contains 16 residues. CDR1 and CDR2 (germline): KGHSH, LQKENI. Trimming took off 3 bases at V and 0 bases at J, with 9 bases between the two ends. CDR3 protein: CASSPAGASYNSPLHF. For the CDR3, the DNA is TGTGCCAGCTCACCCGCCGGGGCCTCCTATAATTCACCCCTCCACTTT. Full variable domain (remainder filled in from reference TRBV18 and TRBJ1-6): NAGVMQNPRHLVRRRGQEARLRCSPMKGHSHVYWYRQLPEEGLKFMVYLQKENIIDESGMPKERFSAEFPKEGPSILRIQQVVRGDSAAYFCASSPAGASYNSPLHFGNGTRLTVT.

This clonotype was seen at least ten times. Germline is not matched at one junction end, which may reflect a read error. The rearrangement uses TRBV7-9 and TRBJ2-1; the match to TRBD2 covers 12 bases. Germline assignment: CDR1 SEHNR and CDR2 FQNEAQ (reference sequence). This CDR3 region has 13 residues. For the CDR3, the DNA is TGTGCCAGCATCTTACTAGCGGGGGGTGAGCAGTTCTTC. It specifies CASILLAGGEQFF.